These T cell receptor beta chains were read from a single sample in a study of long-term antiretroviral therapy in people with HIV. Repertoires were generated with immunoSEQ multiplex PCR, while TCRdb's copy carries only in-frame clones and drops some. The table lists about 21,000 clones, 86% of them singletons, with approximately 4.6% in the top ten. Here the sequenced sample was unsorted PBMCs, taken 1.3 years after starting antiretroviral therapy. The origin of the receptors is a man aged 55 to 70 with HIV. Both conserved end residues are part of each CDR3. Each record gives: D gene, J gene, clone size, V gene, CDR3 DNA, CDR3 protein. D genes are given only for firm matches. Clone size appears in some rows only: once, few, many, or a class for an expanded clone.

d_call: -
j_call: TRBJ1-5
clone_size: few
v_call: TRBV7-2
cdr3_nt: TGTGCCAGCAGCTTAGGGGGGGCTAGGAGGGGAGGACAGCCCCAGCATTTT
cdr3_aa: CASSLGGARRGGQPQHF

d_call: -
j_call: TRBJ2-3
clone_size: -
v_call: TRBV5-3
cdr3_nt: TGTGCCAGAAGCCCAGAGGCGGATACGCAGTATTTT
cdr3_aa: CARSPEADTQYF

d_call: TRBD1
j_call: TRBJ1-2
clone_size: once
v_call: TRBV6-1
cdr3_nt: TGTGCAGTCCGGGACAGGGTCCATGGCTACACCTTC
cdr3_aa: CAVRDRVHGYTF

d_call: -
j_call: TRBJ2-7
clone_size: -
v_call: TRBV5-1
cdr3_nt: TGCGCCAGCAGCTTGGGACTACCGAGCCGCGAGCAGTACTTC
cdr3_aa: CASSLGLPSREQYF

d_call: -
j_call: TRBJ1-2
clone_size: -
v_call: TRBV18
cdr3_nt: TGTGCCAGCTCACCACAGGGGACTAACTATGGCTACACCTTC
cdr3_aa: CASSPQGTNYGYTF

d_call: TRBD2
j_call: TRBJ2-5
clone_size: -
v_call: TRBV5-4
cdr3_nt: TGTGCCAGCAGCCCCCGACTAGCGGGAGGCAAAGAGACCCAGTACTTC
cdr3_aa: CASSPRLAGGKETQYF

d_call: -
j_call: TRBJ2-7
clone_size: -
v_call: TRBV6-5
cdr3_nt: TGTGCCAGCAGTTACACAGGGCGAACCTCCTACGAGCAGTACTTC
cdr3_aa: CASSYTGRTSYEQYF

d_call: -
j_call: TRBJ1-2
clone_size: -
v_call: TRBV30
cdr3_nt: TGTGCCTGGAGTCCCCCGGGGGGGTTTGATGGCTACACCTTC
cdr3_aa: CAWSPPGGFDGYTF

d_call: TRBD1
j_call: TRBJ2-5
clone_size: -
v_call: TRBV5-1
cdr3_nt: TGCGCCAGCAGCAGGGGGACAGGGGGCAGGCAAGAGACCCAGTACTTC
cdr3_aa: CASSRGTGGRQETQYF

d_call: -
j_call: TRBJ1-6
clone_size: -
v_call: TRBV4-3
cdr3_nt: TGCGCCAGCAGCCAAGACCGGGACTCTACAACCTATAATTCACCCCTCCACTTT
cdr3_aa: CASSQDRDSTTYNSPLHF

d_call: TRBD2
j_call: TRBJ2-3
clone_size: -
v_call: TRBV5-1
cdr3_nt: TGCGCCAGCAGCTCAGGGACTACCAAGAGCACAGATACGCAGTATTTT
cdr3_aa: CASSSGTTKSTDTQYF

d_call: -
j_call: TRBJ2-1
clone_size: -
v_call: TRBV27
cdr3_nt: TGTGCCAGTTGCCGGGACCACTCCTACAATGAGCAGTTCTTC
cdr3_aa: CASCRDHSYNEQFF

d_call: TRBD1
j_call: TRBJ1-2
clone_size: few
v_call: TRBV5-4
cdr3_nt: TGTGCCAGCAGCAACAACGACAGGGTCCATGGCTACACCTTC
cdr3_aa: CASSNNDRVHGYTF

d_call: -
j_call: TRBJ2-2
clone_size: -
v_call: TRBV6-5
cdr3_nt: TGTGCCAGCAGTCTACAGGTGAACACCGGGGAGCTGTTTTTT
cdr3_aa: CASSLQVNTGELFF

d_call: -
j_call: TRBJ1-2
clone_size: -
v_call: TRBV5-4
cdr3_nt: TGTGCCAGCAGCTTTACGTTGGGTGGGGGCGGCAACTATGGCTACACCTTC
cdr3_aa: CASSFTLGGGGNYGYTF

d_call: -
j_call: TRBJ1-4
clone_size: -
v_call: TRBV5-4
cdr3_nt: TGTGCCAGCAGCTTGGGTCTGGGACGAGGGGAAAAACTGTTTTTT
cdr3_aa: CASSLGLGRGEKLFF

d_call: -
j_call: TRBJ1-2
clone_size: -
v_call: TRBV11-2
cdr3_nt: TGTGCCAGCAGCTTAGATCGGACGGCTTATGGCTACACCTTC
cdr3_aa: CASSLDRTAYGYTF

d_call: TRBD2
j_call: TRBJ2-2
clone_size: -
v_call: TRBV5-4
cdr3_nt: TGTGCCAGCAGCCACCGGGTCGGGGGGGATTCCACCGGGGAGCTGTTTTTT
cdr3_aa: CASSHRVGGDSTGELFF

d_call: TRBD1
j_call: TRBJ1-5
clone_size: few
v_call: TRBV28
cdr3_nt: TGTGCCAGCAGTCCGACAGGGCTTAATCAGCCCCAGCATTTT
cdr3_aa: CASSPTGLNQPQHF

d_call: TRBD1
j_call: TRBJ2-5
clone_size: -
v_call: TRBV27
cdr3_nt: TGTGCCAGCAGTTCGGCCCACAGGGGTAAGGAGACCCAGTACTTC
cdr3_aa: CASSSAHRGKETQYF

d_call: -
j_call: TRBJ2-1
clone_size: -
v_call: TRBV30
cdr3_nt: TGTGCCTGGAGACTCGGGGGTGGTTACAATGAGCAGTTCTTC
cdr3_aa: CAWRLGGGYNEQFF

d_call: -
j_call: TRBJ1-5
clone_size: -
v_call: TRBV28
cdr3_nt: TGTGCCAGCAGTCAGCACTTTGAATGGCATTTT
cdr3_aa: CASSQHFEWHF

d_call: -
j_call: TRBJ1-3
clone_size: -
v_call: TRBV29-1
cdr3_nt: TGCAGCGCCGCAGGGGACACTGGAAACACCATATATTTT
cdr3_aa: CSAAGDTGNTIYF

d_call: TRBD1
j_call: TRBJ1-5
clone_size: -
v_call: TRBV6-1
cdr3_nt: TGTGCCAGCAGTGGGGACAGGTCAATTCAGCCCCAGCATTTT
cdr3_aa: CASSGDRSIQPQHF

d_call: -
j_call: TRBJ2-7
clone_size: -
v_call: TRBV5-1
cdr3_nt: TGCGCCAGCAGGGACACCGGGACTGATTACGAGCAGTACTTC
cdr3_aa: CASRDTGTDYEQYF

d_call: TRBD1
j_call: TRBJ1-1
clone_size: -
v_call: TRBV6-5
cdr3_nt: TGTGCCAGCAGCCGCCAGACAGGGGAGTTTGCTTTCTTT
cdr3_aa: CASSRQTGEFAFF

d_call: TRBD1
j_call: TRBJ2-7
clone_size: few
v_call: TRBV11-2
cdr3_nt: TGTGCCAGCAGCTTAGGGCAGGGGGCCTACGAGCAGTACTTC
cdr3_aa: CASSLGQGAYEQYF

d_call: -
j_call: TRBJ2-7
clone_size: -
v_call: TRBV7-2
cdr3_nt: TGTGCCAGCAGTCGAAGCGGCGAGCAGTACTTC
cdr3_aa: CASSRSGEQYF

d_call: -
j_call: TRBJ1-2
clone_size: -
v_call: TRBV4-3
cdr3_nt: TGCGCCAGCAGCCAAGACCGGAACATTCGAGGGGATTGGTCGTGGGGCTACACCTTC
cdr3_aa: CASSQDRNIRGDWSWGYTF

d_call: -
j_call: TRBJ2-5
clone_size: -
v_call: TRBV6-6
cdr3_nt: TGTGCCAGCAGTTACCCCCTAGGTGAGACCCAGTACTTC
cdr3_aa: CASSYPLGETQYF

d_call: TRBD2
j_call: TRBJ2-5
clone_size: -
v_call: TRBV30
cdr3_nt: TGTGCCTGTACCTCCCGGGGGGCCCAGTACTTC
cdr3_aa: CACTSRGAQYF

d_call: -
j_call: TRBJ1-1
clone_size: -
v_call: TRBV6-5
cdr3_nt: TGTGCCACCCAGACAGGTGGGGACACTGAAGCTTTCTTT
cdr3_aa: CATQTGGDTEAFF

d_call: TRBD1
j_call: TRBJ1-1
clone_size: -
v_call: TRBV5-5
cdr3_nt: TGTGCCAGCAGCTTTATGACAGGGCGGAACACTGAAGCTTTCTTT
cdr3_aa: CASSFMTGRNTEAFF

d_call: -
j_call: TRBJ2-7
clone_size: -
v_call: TRBV29-1
cdr3_nt: TGCAGCGCATCAGGGGCCTTGAACGACGAGCAGTACTTC
cdr3_aa: CSASGALNDEQYF

d_call: TRBD1
j_call: TRBJ2-7
clone_size: -
v_call: TRBV27
cdr3_nt: TGTGCCAGCAGTTTTTTGTTGGGCCAGGGGGCTACGGACGAGCAGTACTTC
cdr3_aa: CASSFLLGQGATDEQYF

d_call: -
j_call: TRBJ1-2
clone_size: -
v_call: TRBV12-5
cdr3_nt: TGTGCTAGTGGTTCGGGGGACTATGGCTACACCTTC
cdr3_aa: CASGSGDYGYTF

d_call: -
j_call: TRBJ1-2
clone_size: -
v_call: TRBV5-1
cdr3_nt: TGCGCCAGCAGCTTGGGGGCAGGGGATAGCTATGGCTACACCTTC
cdr3_aa: CASSLGAGDSYGYTF

d_call: -
j_call: TRBJ1-1
clone_size: -
v_call: TRBV19
cdr3_nt: TGTGCCAGTAGTAATTGGGGACTGAACACTGAAGCTTTCTTT
cdr3_aa: CASSNWGLNTEAFF

d_call: -
j_call: TRBJ1-1
clone_size: -
v_call: TRBV7-9
cdr3_nt: TGTGCCAGCAGCCCTGTTGATAACACTGAAGCTTTCTTT
cdr3_aa: CASSPVDNTEAFF

d_call: TRBD2
j_call: TRBJ2-5
clone_size: -
v_call: TRBV7-9
cdr3_nt: TGTGCCAGCAGCTCCTTAGCGGGAGCGGTGGAAGAGACCCAGTACTTC
cdr3_aa: CASSSLAGAVEETQYF

d_call: -
j_call: TRBJ2-5
clone_size: -
v_call: TRBV5-1
cdr3_nt: TGCGCCAGCAGCCGCTCCGGGACTTTCGAAGAGACCCAGTACTTC
cdr3_aa: CASSRSGTFEETQYF

d_call: -
j_call: TRBJ2-7
clone_size: -
v_call: TRBV14
cdr3_nt: TGTGCCAGCAGCCAAGCGGGGTTGTACGAGCAGTACTTC
cdr3_aa: CASSQAGLYEQYF

d_call: -
j_call: TRBJ1-1
clone_size: -
v_call: TRBV11-2
cdr3_nt: TGTGCCAGCAGCATAAGGACGACGAACACTGAAGCTTTCTTT
cdr3_aa: CASSIRTTNTEAFF

d_call: TRBD1
j_call: TRBJ1-1
clone_size: few
v_call: TRBV12-5
cdr3_nt: TGTGCTAGTGGTTTGATGGGACAGGGTAGTTCTGAAGCTTTCTTT
cdr3_aa: CASGLMGQGSSEAFF

d_call: -
j_call: TRBJ1-2
clone_size: once
v_call: TRBV6-5
cdr3_nt: TGTGCCAGCAGTATACGACAGCTTGGTGGCTACACCTTC
cdr3_aa: CASSIRQLGGYTF

d_call: TRBD1
j_call: TRBJ1-1
clone_size: -
v_call: TRBV30
cdr3_nt: TGTGCCTGGCTGGGACAGGGGGCTGTTGAAGCTTTCTTT
cdr3_aa: CAWLGQGAVEAFF

d_call: -
j_call: TRBJ1-5
clone_size: -
v_call: TRBV10-3
cdr3_nt: TGTGCCATCAGCCAAGACAGGAATCAGCCCCAGCATTTT
cdr3_aa: CAISQDRNQPQHF

d_call: TRBD1
j_call: TRBJ2-7
clone_size: -
v_call: TRBV5-1
cdr3_nt: TGCGCCAGCAGCCCCCAGGGGGCTGGGGAGCAGTACTTC
cdr3_aa: CASSPQGAGEQYF

d_call: -
j_call: TRBJ1-5
clone_size: -
v_call: TRBV30
cdr3_nt: TGTGCCTGGAGTGCACAGGGTATGGATCAGCCCCAGCATTTT
cdr3_aa: CAWSAQGMDQPQHF

d_call: -
j_call: TRBJ2-5
clone_size: once
v_call: TRBV2
cdr3_nt: TGTGCCAGCAGTTTAAATTACCAAGAGACCCAGTACTTC
cdr3_aa: CASSLNYQETQYF

d_call: -
j_call: TRBJ2-7
clone_size: few
v_call: TRBV10-1
cdr3_nt: TGCGCCAGCTCCCTCGGCGGGGAATACTACGAGCAGTACTTC
cdr3_aa: CASSLGGEYYEQYF

d_call: -
j_call: TRBJ1-5
clone_size: -
v_call: TRBV7-2
cdr3_nt: TGTGCCAGCAGTCCCGACGGTGATAGCAATCAGCCCCAGCATTTT
cdr3_aa: CASSPDGDSNQPQHF

d_call: -
j_call: TRBJ1-1
clone_size: -
v_call: TRBV19
cdr3_nt: TGTGCCAGTAGTAATCTGGGGGTTGGTGTTACTGAAGCTTTCTTT
cdr3_aa: CASSNLGVGVTEAFF

d_call: -
j_call: TRBJ2-7
clone_size: -
v_call: TRBV21-1
cdr3_nt: TGTGCCAGGGACGTCGCCGGACACGGACCCTACGAGCAGTACTTC
cdr3_aa: CARDVAGHGPYEQYF

d_call: TRBD1
j_call: TRBJ2-2
clone_size: once
v_call: TRBV11-2
cdr3_nt: TGTGCCAGCAGCCCCCGGTTAGCCGGGGACAGGGATTTCACCGGGGAGCTGTTTTTT
cdr3_aa: CASSPRLAGDRDFTGELFF